The 18 T cell receptor beta chains given below trace back to one sample, sequenced in a study of long-term antiretroviral therapy in people with HIV. At survey level, the immunoSEQ assay was run in its v3.0 version. Data came from immunoSEQ multiplex PCR; TCRdb stores just in-frame clones and leaves some out. The repertoire holds 17,000 or so clones, with 81% as singletons. Sample: unsorted PBMCs, taken 0.3 years after starting antiretroviral therapy. The receptors come from a man younger than 30 with HIV.

The chain carries TRBV28 and TRBJ1-4; D possibly corresponds to TRBD1 (5 bases). This CDR3 comprises 14 residues. Germline V gene sequence: CDR1 MDHEN, CDR2 SYDVKM. V lost 2 bases and J 10 bases, leaving 14 bases between the germline ends. The CDR3 protein is CASSLAGDVGKLFF. The CDR3 DNA reads TGTGCCAGCAGTTTAGCGGGGGATGTTGGAAAACTGTTTTTT. Looking up the rest from reference TRBV28 and TRBJ1-4 gives the full variable domain: DVKVTQSSRYLVKRTGEKVFLECVQDMDHENMFWYRQDPGLGLRLIYFSYDVKMKEKGDIPEGYSVSREKKERFSLILESASTNQTSMYLCASSLAGDVGKLFFGSGTQLSVL.

This sequence joins TRBV30 and TRBJ1-1; D remains unclear. The CDR3 spans 12 residues. V was clipped by 0 bases and J by 7 bases, with 9 bases between them. CDR1 is GTSNPN, CDR2 SVGIG, per germline (reference sequence). DNA for the CDR3: TGTGCCTGGAGTGTTTATATGAGTGAAGCTTTCTTT. Translating gives CAWSVYMSEAFF.

This clone was counted once. The J gene is TRBJ1-1, the V gene TRBV5-1; 7 positions match TRBD1. CDR1 is SGHRS, CDR2 YFSETQ, per germline. The CDR3 length is 14 residues. Losses at the gene ends were 7 bases for V and 0 bases for J; bases not matched to a gene: 6. The CDR3 is CASSAGGLNTEAFF. For the CDR3, the DNA is TGCGCCAGCTCGGCAGGGGGTCTGAACACTGAAGCTTTCTTT.

V is TRBV5-1 and J is TRBJ2-7, with 8 bases fitting TRBD1. V was pared by 4 bases and J by 5 bases, with 5 bases of the junction left unmatched. Germline CDR1 is SGHRS and CDR2 is YFSETQ. The CDR3 extends over 13 amino acids. CDR3 DNA sequence: TGCGCCAGCAGCCCAGGGGGCAGCCACGAGCAGTACTTC. This sequence encodes CASSPGGSHEQYF.

This chain connects TRBV7-2 to TRBJ2-1; no clear D. CDR1 is SGHTA, CDR2 FQGNSA, per germline. V lost 2 bases and J lost 8, with 7 bases in between. There are 12 residues in the CDR3. CDR3 residues: CASSLRSHEQFF. In DNA form, the CDR3 reads TGTGCCAGCAGCTTACGCTCCCATGAGCAGTTCTTC.

The chain couples TRBV7-9 to TRBJ2-1; 7 bases align to TRBD2. V was pared by 1 base and J by 10 bases, with 4 bases of the junction left unmatched. Germline V CDR1 and CDR2: SEHNR, FQNEAQ (reference sequence). There are 13 residues in the CDR3. CDR3 nucleotide sequence: TGTGCCAGCAGCTTAGGCGGGACTAACGAGCAGTTCTTC. The encoded protein is CASSLGGTNEQFF.

This clone is categorized as large. Other nucleotide sequences from this sample produce the same CDR3. J is TRBJ2-7 and V is TRBV7-6; no clear D. V was trimmed by 5 bases and J by 3 bases, leaving 11 bases between them. Germline V gene lookup returns CDR1 SGHVS and CDR2 FNYEAQ. The CDR3 is 13 amino acids. The CDR3 DNA is TGTGCCAGCAGCCTCGGACCCAACTACGAGCAGTACGTC. This codes for CASSLGPNYEQYV.

The rearrangement joins TRBV28 to TRBJ1-5; 7 bases align to TRBD1. The CDR3 loop spans 15 amino acids. Per germline, CDR1 MDHEN and CDR2 SYDVKM. The V and J ends lost 8 bases and 0 bases, in that order; junction bases with no gene match: 7. The CDR3 region is CASRSWDSSNQPQHF. The CDR3, as DNA: TGTGCCAGCCGTTCCTGGGACAGTAGCAATCAGCCCCAGCATTTT.

V gene TRBV7-3 combines with J gene TRBJ2-1, with 8 bases that match TRBD2. Germline CDR1 reads SGHTA; CDR2 reads FQGTGA. This CDR3 is 16 amino acids long. Trimming at V came to 3 bases and at J to 5 bases, leaving 9 bases not matched to a gene. The CDR3 loop is CASSLVAGGMNNEQFF. The CDR3 DNA is TGTGCCAGCAGCTTGGTGGCGGGGGGTATGAACAATGAGCAGTTCTTC.

This rearrangement joins TRBV27 to TRBJ2-3; tentatively, D is TRBD2 (6 bases). Germline CDR1 reads MNHEY; CDR2 reads SMNVEV (reference sequence). The CDR3 runs to 13 residues. Deletions cut 1 base from V and 4 bases from J, with 6 bases between. The CDR3 sequence is CASSLWGADTQYF. CDR3 nucleotide sequence: TGTGCCAGCAGTTTATGGGGGGCAGATACGCAGTATTTT.

V usage is TRBV5-6 and J usage is TRBJ2-6; D possibly corresponds to TRBD2 (5 bases). CDR3 length equals 15 residues. Germline values: CDR1 SGHDT, CDR2 YYEEEE. V was clipped by 1 base and J by 4 bases, with 9 bases between them. Here the CDR3 DNA reads TGTGCCAGCAGCTTGACCGGGATGGGGGCCAACGTCCTGACTTTC. It is translated as CASSLTGMGANVLTF.

This sequence joins TRBV27 and TRBJ2-1; D may be TRBD2 (7 bases). CDR3 size: 15 residues. Germline V CDR1 and CDR2: MNHEY, SMNVEV (reference sequence). The V gene lost 8 bases and the J gene lost 2 bases, with 16 bases spanning the gap. Here the CDR3 DNA reads TGTGCCAGCTCACAACCGGGGGGCACCTACAATGAGCAGTTCTTC. As protein: CASSQPGGTYNEQFF.

The CDR3 loop reads CASRTTGWAGDTQYF. The CDR3 DNA reads TGTGCCAGCAGAACTACAGGGTGGGCGGGAGATACGCAGTATTTT. The rearrangement links TRBV6-6 to TRBJ2-3; tentative D call: TRBD1 (6 bases). Germline CDR1 MNHNY, CDR2 SVGAGI (reference sequence). V gave up 6 bases and J gave up 5 bases, with 18 bases separating them. The CDR3 length is 15 residues.

The chain has TRBV6-1 and TRBJ1-5, with TRBD1 as a possible D gene (5 bases). The germline V gene has CDR1 MNHNS and CDR2 SASEGT. This CDR3 comprises 15 residues. Trimming shortened V by 2 bases and J by 4 bases, and 12 bases separated the two germline ends. CDR3 residues: CASSEFGTGNQPQHF. CDR3 in DNA: TGTGCCAGCAGTGAATTTGGGACGGGAAATCAGCCCCAGCATTTT.

This chain joins TRBV11-2 and TRBJ2-5; tentatively, D is TRBD1 (6 bases). Germline V CDR1 and CDR2: SGHAT, FQNNGV. This CDR3 has 15 amino acids. The germline V and J ends were trimmed by 5 bases and 1 base, with 14 bases remaining between them. The CDR3 DNA reads as TGTGCCAGCAGCCCCGAAGGGGGAGTCCAAGAGACCCAGTACTTC. It yields the protein CASSPEGGVQETQYF.

This chain links TRBV2 with TRBJ1-3; D remains ambiguous. Trimming left V 4 bases short and J 0 bases short, with 7 bases between. CDR1 SNHLY and CDR2 FYNNEI come from the germline V gene. The CDR3 runs 14 residues. DNA of the CDR3: TGTGCCAGCAGTGTTCAGGCCTCTGGAAACACCATATATTTT. It encodes CASSVQASGNTIYF. The variable domain in full, with the rest retrieved from reference TRBV2 and TRBJ1-3, is EPEVTQTPSHQVTQMGQEVILRCVPISNHLYFYWYRQILGQKVEFLVSFYNNEISEKSEIFDDQFSVERPDGSNFTLKIRSTKLEDSAMYFCASSVQASGNTIYFGEGSWLTVV.

This clone occurred a few times. The CDR3 region is CASSDSATPNSPLHF. DNA for the CDR3: TGTGCCAGCAGCGACTCGGCCACCCCCAATTCACCCCTCCACTTT. This chain links TRBV9 with TRBJ1-6; no firm D call. This CDR3 region has 15 residues. In germline, CDR1 is SGDLS, CDR2 YYNGEE. The ends were cut back, 3 bases at V and 7 bases at J, with 14 bases in the middle.

The V call is TRBV5-4, the J call TRBJ2-6, with D perhaps TRBD1 (5 bases). V lost 4 bases, J lost 0 bases, and 11 bases lay in between. CDR3 length: 16 residues. CDR1 and CDR2 (germline): SGHNT, YYREEE (reference sequence). The CDR3 sequence is CASSPGHDSGANVLTF. The CDR3 DNA follows: TGTGCCAGCAGCCCCGGACACGACTCTGGGGCCAACGTCCTGACTTTC. The full variable domain, completed using reference TRBV5-4 and TRBJ2-6, is ETGVTQSPTHLIKTRGQQVTLRCSSQSGHNTVSWYQQALGQGPQFIFQYYREEENGRGNFPPRFSGLQFPNYSSELNVNALELDDSALYLCASSPGHDSGANVLTFGAGSRLTVL.